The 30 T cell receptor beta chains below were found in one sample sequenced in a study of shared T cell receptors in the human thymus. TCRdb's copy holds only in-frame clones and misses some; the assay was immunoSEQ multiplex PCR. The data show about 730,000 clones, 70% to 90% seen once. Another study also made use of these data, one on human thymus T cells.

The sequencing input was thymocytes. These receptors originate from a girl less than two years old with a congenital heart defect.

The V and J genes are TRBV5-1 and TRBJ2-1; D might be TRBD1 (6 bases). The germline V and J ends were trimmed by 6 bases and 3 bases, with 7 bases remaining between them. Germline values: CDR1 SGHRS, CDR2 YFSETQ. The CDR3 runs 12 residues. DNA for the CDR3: TGCGCCAGCAAGGACAGCTACAATGAGCAGTTCTTC. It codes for CASKDSYNEQFF.

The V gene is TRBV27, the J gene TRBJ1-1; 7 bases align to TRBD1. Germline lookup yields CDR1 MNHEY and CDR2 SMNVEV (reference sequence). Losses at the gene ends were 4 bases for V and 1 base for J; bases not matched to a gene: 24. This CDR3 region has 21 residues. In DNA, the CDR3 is TGTGCCAGCAGTTCTCCAACAAAGTCATCGGGGTCGACAGGGTCGAACACTGAAGCTTTCTTT. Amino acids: CASSSPTKSSGSTGSNTEAFF.

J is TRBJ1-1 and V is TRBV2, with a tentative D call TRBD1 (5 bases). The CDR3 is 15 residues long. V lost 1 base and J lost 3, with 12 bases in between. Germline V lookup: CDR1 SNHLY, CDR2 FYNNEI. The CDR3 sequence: CASSEDLGPYTEAFF. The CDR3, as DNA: TGTGCCAGCAGTGAAGATTTGGGGCCGTACACTGAAGCTTTCTTT.

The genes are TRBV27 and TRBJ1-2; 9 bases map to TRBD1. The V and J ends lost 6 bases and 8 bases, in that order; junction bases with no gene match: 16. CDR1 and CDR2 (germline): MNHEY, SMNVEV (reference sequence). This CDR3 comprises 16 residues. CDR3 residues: CASRPGTGLRLQGYTF. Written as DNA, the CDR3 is TGTGCCAGCAGGCCCGGGACAGGGCTTCGTTTGCAGGGCTACACCTTC.

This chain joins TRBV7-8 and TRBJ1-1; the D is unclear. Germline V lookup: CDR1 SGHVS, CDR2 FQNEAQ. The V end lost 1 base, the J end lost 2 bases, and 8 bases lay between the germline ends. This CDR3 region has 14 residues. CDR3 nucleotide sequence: TGTGCCAGCAGCTTAGAATCAGGAAACACTGAAGCTTTCTTT. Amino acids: CASSLESGNTEAFF.

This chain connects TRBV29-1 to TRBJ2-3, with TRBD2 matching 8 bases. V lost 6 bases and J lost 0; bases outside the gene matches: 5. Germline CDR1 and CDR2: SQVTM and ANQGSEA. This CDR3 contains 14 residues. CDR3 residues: CSVALAASTDTQYF. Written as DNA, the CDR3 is TGCAGCGTCGCACTAGCGGCTAGCACAGATACGCAGTATTTT.

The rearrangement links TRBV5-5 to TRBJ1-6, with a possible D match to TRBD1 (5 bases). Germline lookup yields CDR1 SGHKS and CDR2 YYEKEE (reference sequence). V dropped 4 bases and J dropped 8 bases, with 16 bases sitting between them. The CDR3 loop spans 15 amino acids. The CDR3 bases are TGTGCCAGCAGCACTACCGGGACTGCAGATTCACCCCTCCACTTT. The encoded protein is CASSTTGTADSPLHF. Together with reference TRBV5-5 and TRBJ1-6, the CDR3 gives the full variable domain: DAGVTQSPTHLIKTRGQQVTLRCSPISGHKSVSWYQQVLGQGPQFIFQYYEKEERGRGNFPDRFSARQFPNYSSELNVNALLLGDSALYLCASSTTGTADSPLHFGNGTRLTVT.

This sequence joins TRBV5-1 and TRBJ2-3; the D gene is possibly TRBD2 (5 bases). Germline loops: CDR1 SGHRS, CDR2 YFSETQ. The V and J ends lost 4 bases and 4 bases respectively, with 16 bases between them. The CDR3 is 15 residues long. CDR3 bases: TGCGCCAGCAGCCCAGGCCTCGGAGGCGCAGATACGCAGTATTTT. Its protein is CASSPGLGGADTQYF.

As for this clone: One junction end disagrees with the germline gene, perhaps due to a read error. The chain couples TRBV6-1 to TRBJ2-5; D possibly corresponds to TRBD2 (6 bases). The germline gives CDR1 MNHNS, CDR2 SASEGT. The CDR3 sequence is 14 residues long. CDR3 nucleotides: TGTGCCAGCAGGGAAGCTAGCGCTCAAGAGACCCAGTACTTC. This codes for CASREASAQETQYF.

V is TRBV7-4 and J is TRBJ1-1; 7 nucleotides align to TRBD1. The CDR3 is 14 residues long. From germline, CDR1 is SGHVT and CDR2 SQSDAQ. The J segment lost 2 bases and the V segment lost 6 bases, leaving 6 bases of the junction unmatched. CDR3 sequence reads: CASRDRQGNTEAFF. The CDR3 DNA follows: TGTGCCAGCAGAGACCGACAGGGCAACACTGAAGCTTTCTTT.

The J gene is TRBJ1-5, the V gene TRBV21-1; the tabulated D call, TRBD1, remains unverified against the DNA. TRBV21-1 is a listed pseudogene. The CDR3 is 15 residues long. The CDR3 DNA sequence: TGTGCCAGCAGCAGAACCGACAGGGGAAATCAGCCCCAGCATTTT. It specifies CASSRTDRGNQPQHF.

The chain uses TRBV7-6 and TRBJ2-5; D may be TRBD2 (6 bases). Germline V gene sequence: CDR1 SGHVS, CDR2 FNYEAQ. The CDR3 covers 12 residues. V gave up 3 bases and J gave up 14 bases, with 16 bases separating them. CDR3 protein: CASSFHRGCQYF. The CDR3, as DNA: TGTGCCAGCAGCTTTCACCGGGGGTGTCAATACTTC.

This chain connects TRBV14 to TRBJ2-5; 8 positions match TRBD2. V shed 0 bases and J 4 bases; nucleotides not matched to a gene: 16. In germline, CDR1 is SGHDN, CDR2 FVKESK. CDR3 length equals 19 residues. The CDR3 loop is CASSQERWRGVTRRETQYF. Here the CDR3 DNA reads TGTGCCAGCAGCCAAGAACGATGGCGGGGGGTTACCCGGAGAGAGACCCAGTACTTC.

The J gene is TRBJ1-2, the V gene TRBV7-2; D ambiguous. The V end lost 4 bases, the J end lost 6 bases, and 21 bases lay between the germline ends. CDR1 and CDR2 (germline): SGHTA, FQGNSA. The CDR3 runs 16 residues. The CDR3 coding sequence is TGTGCCAGCAGCTACCTTGAGGGTTTGGAAGCCGATGGCTACACCTTC. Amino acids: CASSYLEGLEADGYTF.

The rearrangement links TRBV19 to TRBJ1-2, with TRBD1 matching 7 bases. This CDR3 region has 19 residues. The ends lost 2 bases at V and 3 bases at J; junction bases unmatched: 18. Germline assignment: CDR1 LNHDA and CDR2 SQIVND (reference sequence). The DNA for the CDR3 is TGTGCCAGTAGTATAAGGAGCCAGGGGGGAGTAAGGAAAGACTATGGCTACACCTTC. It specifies CASSIRSQGGVRKDYGYTF.

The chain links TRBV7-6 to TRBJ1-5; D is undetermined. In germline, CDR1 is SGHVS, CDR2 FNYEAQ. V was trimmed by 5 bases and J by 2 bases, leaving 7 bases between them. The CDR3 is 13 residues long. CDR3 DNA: TGTGCCAGCAGCCACACCCGCAATCAGCCCCAGCATTTT. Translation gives CASSHTRNQPQHF. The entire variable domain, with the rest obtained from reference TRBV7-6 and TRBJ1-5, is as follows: GAGVSQSPRYKVTKRGQDVALRCDPISGHVSLYWYRQALGQGPEFLTYFNYEAQQDKSGLPNDRFSAERPEGSISTLTIQRTEQRDSAMYRCASSHTRNQPQHFGDGTRLSIL.

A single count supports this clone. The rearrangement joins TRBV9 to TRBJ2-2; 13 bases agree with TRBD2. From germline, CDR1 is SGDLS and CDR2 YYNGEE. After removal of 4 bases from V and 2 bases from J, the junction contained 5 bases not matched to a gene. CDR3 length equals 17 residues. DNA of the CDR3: TGTGCCAGCAGCCCCAGGACTAGCGGGGGAAACACCGGGGAGCTGTTTTTT. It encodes CASSPRTSGGNTGELFF. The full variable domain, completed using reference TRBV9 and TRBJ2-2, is DSGVTQTPKHLITATGQRVTLRCSPRSGDLSVYWYQQSLDQGLQFLIQYYNGEERAKGNILERFSAQQFPDLHSELNLSSLELGDSALYFCASSPRTSGGNTGELFFGEGSRLTVL.

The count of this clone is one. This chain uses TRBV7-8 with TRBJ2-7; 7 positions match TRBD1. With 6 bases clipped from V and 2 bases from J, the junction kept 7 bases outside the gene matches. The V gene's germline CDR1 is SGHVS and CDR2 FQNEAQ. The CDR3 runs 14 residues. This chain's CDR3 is CASSFDREPYEQYF. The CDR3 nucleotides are TGTGCCAGCAGTTTTGACAGGGAACCCTACGAGCAGTACTTC.

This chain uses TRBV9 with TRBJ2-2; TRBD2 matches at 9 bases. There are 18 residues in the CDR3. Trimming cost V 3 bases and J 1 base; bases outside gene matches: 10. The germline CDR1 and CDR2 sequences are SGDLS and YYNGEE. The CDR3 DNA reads TGTGCCAGCAGCGGAGGGGGTAGCGGGGGAATGAACACCGGGGAGCTGTTTTTT. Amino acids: CASSGGGSGGMNTGELFF.

The CDR3 sequence: CASSPVGSSYEQYF. CDR3 sequence (DNA): TGTGCCAGCAGCCCGGTAGGGAGCTCCTACGAGCAGTACTTC. V is TRBV27 and J is TRBJ2-5; maybe TRBD2 (5 bases). Judging by the DNA end, TRBJ2-7 fits better; the J call may be wrong. This CDR3 comprises 14 residues. Germline lookup yields CDR1 MNHEY and CDR2 SMNVEV (reference sequence).

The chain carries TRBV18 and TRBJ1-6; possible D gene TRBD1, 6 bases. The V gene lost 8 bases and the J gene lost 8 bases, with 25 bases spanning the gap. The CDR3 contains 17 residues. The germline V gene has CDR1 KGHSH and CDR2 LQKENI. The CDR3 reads CASPTQQGEEKHSPLHF. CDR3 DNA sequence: TGTGCCAGCCCCACTCAACAGGGTGAGGAAAAGCATTCACCCCTCCACTTT.

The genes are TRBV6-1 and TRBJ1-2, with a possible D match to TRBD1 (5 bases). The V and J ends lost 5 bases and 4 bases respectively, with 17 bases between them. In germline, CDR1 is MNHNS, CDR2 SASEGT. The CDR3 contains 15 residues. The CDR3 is CASSPSNGGIYGYTF. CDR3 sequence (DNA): TGTGCCAGCAGTCCGTCTAACGGGGGAATCTATGGCTACACCTTC.

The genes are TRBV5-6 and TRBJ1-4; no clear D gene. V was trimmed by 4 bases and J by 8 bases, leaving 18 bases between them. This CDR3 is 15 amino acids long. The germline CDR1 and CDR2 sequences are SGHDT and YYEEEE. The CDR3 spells CASSRTSEVGEKLFF. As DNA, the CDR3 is TGTGCCAGCAGCCGCACGTCGGAGGTAGGGGAAAAACTGTTTTTT.

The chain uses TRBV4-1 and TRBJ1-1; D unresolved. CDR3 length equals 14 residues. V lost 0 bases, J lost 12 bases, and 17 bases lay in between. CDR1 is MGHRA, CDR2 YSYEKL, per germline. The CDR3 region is CASSQDLRGSSTFF. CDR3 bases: TGCGCCAGCAGCCAAGATCTTCGGGGAAGTTCGACTTTCTTT.

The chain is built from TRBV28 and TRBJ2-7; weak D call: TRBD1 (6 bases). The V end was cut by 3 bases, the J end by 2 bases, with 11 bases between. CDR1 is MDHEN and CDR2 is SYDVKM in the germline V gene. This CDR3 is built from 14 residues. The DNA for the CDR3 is TGTGCCAGCAGTTTCCCCGGGGACACCTACGAGCAGTACTTC. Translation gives CASSFPGDTYEQYF.

CDR3 protein: CASSLDRVNSPLHF. The DNA for the CDR3 is TGTGCCAGCAGCTTAGACAGGGTTAATTCACCCCTCCACTTT. V is TRBV9 and J is TRBJ1-6, with 7 bases fitting TRBD1. Germline V CDR1 and CDR2: SGDLS, YYNGEE. J was trimmed by 6 bases and V by 4 bases; bases with no gene match: 4. The CDR3 is 14 residues long.

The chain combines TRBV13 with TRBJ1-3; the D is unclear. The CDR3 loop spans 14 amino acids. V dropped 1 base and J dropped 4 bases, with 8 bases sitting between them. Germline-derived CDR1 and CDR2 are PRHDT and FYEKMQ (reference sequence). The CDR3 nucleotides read TGTGCCAGCAGCTTAGTAGGGAGAGGAAACACCATATATTTT. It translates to CASSLVGRGNTIYF.

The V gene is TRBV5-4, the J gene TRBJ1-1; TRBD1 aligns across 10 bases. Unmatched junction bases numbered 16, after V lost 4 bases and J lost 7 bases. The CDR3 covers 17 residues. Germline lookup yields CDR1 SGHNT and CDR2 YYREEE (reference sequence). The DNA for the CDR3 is TGTGCCAGCAGCGTAACCTCGGGGAAGGGACAGGGGATTGAAGCTTTCTTT. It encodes CASSVTSGKGQGIEAFF.

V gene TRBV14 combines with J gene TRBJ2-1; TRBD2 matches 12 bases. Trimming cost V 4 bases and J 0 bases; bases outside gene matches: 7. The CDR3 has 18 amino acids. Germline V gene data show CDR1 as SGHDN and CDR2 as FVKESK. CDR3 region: CASSPRTSGTSSYNEQFF. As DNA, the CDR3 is TGTGCCAGCAGCCCTAGGACTAGCGGGACAAGCTCCTACAATGAGCAGTTCTTC. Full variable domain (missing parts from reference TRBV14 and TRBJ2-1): EAGVTQFPSHSVIEKGQTVTLRCDPISGHDNLYWYRRVMGKEIKFLLHFVKESKQDESGMPNNRFLAERTGGTYSTLKVQPAELEDSGVYFCASSPRTSGTSSYNEQFFGPGTRLTVL.

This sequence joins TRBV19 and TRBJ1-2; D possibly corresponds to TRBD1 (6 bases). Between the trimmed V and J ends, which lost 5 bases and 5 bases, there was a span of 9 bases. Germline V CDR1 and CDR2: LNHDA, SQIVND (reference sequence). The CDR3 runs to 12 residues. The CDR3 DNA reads TGTGCCAGTAGTGGTGACAGGTATGGCTACACCTTC. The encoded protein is CASSGDRYGYTF.